This TCR beta chain was identified during a study of OX40 agonist ivuxolimab in advanced cancers. Blood was sampled at baseline, cycle 4 day 1, and cycle 7 day 1. Germline V lookup: CDR1 MNHNS, CDR2 SASEGT. This CDR3 is 16 amino acids long. V was clipped by 4 bases and J by 2 bases; unmatched bases: 6. Here immunoSEQ multiplex PCR was the method, and the copy in TCRdb shows in-frame clones only, minus some. The sample yields tens of thousands of clones, 85% to 90% seen once. The chain is built from TRBV6-1 and TRBJ2-1, with 9 positions matching TRBD1. This receptor was identified in an adult with an advanced solid tumor such as melanoma, head and neck, liver or kidney cancer. The material was CD4+ or CD8+ T cells sorted from blood, obtained in a trial of the OX40 agonist ivuxolimab. CDR3 sequence (DNA): TGTGCCAGCAGTGCTCTGACAGGGGGTACCTACAATGAGCAGTTCTTC. Translation gives CASSALTGGTYNEQFF.